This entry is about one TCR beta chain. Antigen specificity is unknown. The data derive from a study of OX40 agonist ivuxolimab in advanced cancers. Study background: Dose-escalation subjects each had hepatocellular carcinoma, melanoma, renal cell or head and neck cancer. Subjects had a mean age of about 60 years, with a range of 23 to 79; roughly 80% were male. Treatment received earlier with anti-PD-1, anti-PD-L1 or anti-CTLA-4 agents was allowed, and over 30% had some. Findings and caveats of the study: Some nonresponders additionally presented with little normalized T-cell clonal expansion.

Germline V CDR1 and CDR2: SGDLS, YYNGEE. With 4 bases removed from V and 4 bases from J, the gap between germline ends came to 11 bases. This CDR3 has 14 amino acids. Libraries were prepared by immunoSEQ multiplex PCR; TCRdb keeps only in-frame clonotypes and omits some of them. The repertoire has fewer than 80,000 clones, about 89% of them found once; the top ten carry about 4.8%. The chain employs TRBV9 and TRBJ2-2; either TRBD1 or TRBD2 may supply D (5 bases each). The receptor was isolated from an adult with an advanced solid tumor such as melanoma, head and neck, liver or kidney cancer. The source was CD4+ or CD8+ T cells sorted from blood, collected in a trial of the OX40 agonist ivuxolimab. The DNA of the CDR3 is TGTGCCAGCAGCATCCGGGACGCCACCGGGGAGCTGTTTTTT. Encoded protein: CASSIRDATGELFF.